The 25 T cell receptor beta chains listed next were all sequenced from one sample in a study of memory CD4+ T cells and cytomegalovirus serostatus. Produced via immunoSEQ multiplex PCR; TCRdb's table is partial and in-frame only. The sample consists of tens of thousands of clones, roughly 80% of them appearing once. Single viable CD3+CD4+CD8-CD45RO+ cells were sorted as the memory CD4+ T cells. The sample comprised memory CD4+ T cells from blood. All receptors derive from an adult in good health and CMV-seronegative.

J is TRBJ1-4 and V is TRBV5-1; D unclear. The length of the CDR3 is 14 residues. Germline lookup yields CDR1 SGHRS and CDR2 YFSETQ. The V end lost 0 bases, the J end lost 7 bases, and 10 bases lay between the germline ends. DNA for the CDR3: TGCGCCAGCAGCTTGGGCAGCCTCGGTGAAAAACTGTTTTTT. Translating gives CASSLGSLGEKLFF.

CDR3 residues: CASSSLGGSYEQYF. CDR3 coding DNA: TGTGCCAGCAGCTCATTAGGGGGATCCTACGAGCAGTACTTC. V and J are TRBV7-9 and TRBJ2-7; a weak D match, TRBD1 (6 bases). Germline V gives CDR1 SEHNR, CDR2 FQNEAQ (reference sequence). V was shortened by 4 bases and J by 1 base, with 11 bases between the two germline ends. CDR3 size: 14 residues.

The rearrangement links TRBV7-2 to TRBJ2-4; no reliable D call. Trimming took 1 base from V and 7 from J, leaving 11 bases between them. CDR3 length: 14 amino acids. The V gene's germline CDR1 is SGHTA and CDR2 FQGNSA. CDR3 region: CASSLGPDGNIQYF. In DNA form, the CDR3 reads TGTGCCAGCAGCTTAGGTCCCGACGGGAACATTCAGTACTTC. The variable domain in full, completed from reference TRBV7-2 and TRBJ2-4, reads GAGVSQSPSNKVTEKGKDVELRCDPISGHTALYWYRQSLGQGLEFLIYFQGNSAPDKSGLPSDRFSAERTGGSVSTLTIQRTQQEDSAVYLCASSLGPDGNIQYFGAGTRLSVL.

The CDR3 region has the DNA TGTGCCAGCAGCTTAGGGATCCGGGACGGACAAGAGACCCAGTACTTC. It codes for CASSLGIRDGQETQYF. The J gene is TRBJ2-5, the V gene TRBV7-9; perhaps D is TRBD1 or TRBD2 (5 bases each). V dropped 1 base and J dropped 2 bases, with 14 bases sitting between them. Germline V gene lookup returns CDR1 SEHNR and CDR2 FQNEAQ (reference sequence). The CDR3 consists of 16 residues.

V usage is TRBV2 and J usage is TRBJ2-4; no reliable D call. The germline CDR1 and CDR2 sequences are SNHLY and FYNNEI. V was pared by 8 bases and J by 0 bases, with 14 bases between. The CDR3 covers 15 residues. This chain's CDR3 is CASSKALPAKNIQYF. The DNA of the CDR3 is TGTGCCAGCTCTAAAGCCCTCCCAGCCAAAAACATTCAGTACTTC.

The chain recombines TRBV27 with TRBJ2-2; tentative D call: TRBD2 (6 bases). In germline, CDR1 is MNHEY, CDR2 SMNVEV (reference sequence). The germline V and J ends were trimmed by 7 bases and 7 bases, with 13 bases remaining between them. CDR3 size: 13 residues. The CDR3 DNA follows: TGTGCCAGCATTGGGGGGTACGGCGGGGAGCTGTTTTTT. It yields the protein CASIGGYGGELFF.

This sequence joins TRBV28 and TRBJ1-5; 10 positions agree with TRBD1. Trimming took 4 bases from V and 11 from J; bases not matched to a gene: 11. This CDR3 has 15 amino acids. Looked up from germline, CDR1 is MDHEN and CDR2 is SYDVKM. Here the CDR3 DNA reads TGTGCCAGCAGTTCGGCCGGGACAGGGGATGCGTCCCAGCATTTT. Translation: CASSSAGTGDASQHF.

The chain links TRBV21-1 to TRBJ2-7; TRBD2 is the table's D call, not checked against the DNA. TRBV21-1 is assigned pseudogene status. The CDR3 covers 14 residues. CDR3 residues: CASSKRSDGYEQYF. The CDR3 nucleotides are TGTGCCAGCAGCAAACGGAGTGATGGCTACGAGCAGTACTTC.

In this sample, this clone turned up a few times. This rearrangement joins TRBV2 to TRBJ1-4; the D gene is possibly TRBD1 (6 bases). Germline CDR1 SNHLY, CDR2 FYNNEI. V shed 5 bases and J shed 3 bases, with 16 bases lying between them. CDR3 size: 16 residues. The CDR3 spells CASSLGGHIANEKLFF. In nucleotides, the CDR3 is TGTGCCAGCAGTTTGGGGGGGCATATCGCTAATGAAAAACTGTTTTTT.

V usage is TRBV2 and J usage is TRBJ2-1; D is perhaps TRBD2 (6 bases). CDR1 is SNHLY and CDR2 is FYNNEI in the germline V gene. Trimming took off 4 bases at V and 4 bases at J, with 8 bases between the two ends. This CDR3 region has 13 residues. CDR3 DNA sequence: TGTGCCAGCAGTGGGGACTTATACAATGAGCAGTTCTTC. Translated, it gives CASSGDLYNEQFF. Variable domain in full (rest from reference TRBV2 and TRBJ2-1): EPEVTQTPSHQVTQMGQEVILRCVPISNHLYFYWYRQILGQKVEFLVSFYNNEISEKSEIFDDQFSVERPDGSNFTLKIRSTKLEDSAMYFCASSGDLYNEQFFGPGTRLTVL.

Only a few counts were recorded for this clone. The gene calls are TRBV29-1 and TRBJ2-5, with 7 bases fitting TRBD2. The CDR3 extends over 12 amino acids. With 7 bases clipped from V and 5 bases from J, the junction kept 7 bases outside the gene matches. The germline CDR1 and CDR2 sequences are SQVTM and ANQGSEA. The CDR3 DNA reads TGCAGCGGTCAGAGGGAGGGTGAGACCCAGTACTTC. This translates into CSGQREGETQYF.

The chain employs TRBV5-6 and TRBJ1-5; D remains unclear. Germline assignment: CDR1 SGHDT and CDR2 YYEEEE. Between the trimmed V and J ends, which lost 0 bases and 3 bases, there was a span of 7 bases. This CDR3 contains 14 residues. The CDR3: CASSLAGVNQPQHF. The CDR3 bases are TGTGCCAGCAGCTTGGCCGGAGTCAATCAGCCCCAGCATTTT.

The chain recombines TRBV20-1 with TRBJ1-1; a possible D gene is TRBD1 (6 bases). The CDR3 totals 11 residues. V gave up 6 bases and J gave up 6 bases, with 11 bases separating them. CDR1 and CDR2 from the germline V gene are DFQATT and SNEGSKA (reference sequence). In nucleotides, the CDR3 is TGCAGTGCCCCAGGGGTTTCTGAAGCTTTCTTT. This codes for CSAPGVSEAFF.

This clone was detected only a few times. The V and J genes are TRBV19 and TRBJ1-5; no clear D. V was pared by 4 bases and J by 7 bases, with 11 bases between. The CDR3 extends over 13 amino acids. Germline assignment: CDR1 LNHDA and CDR2 SQIVND (reference sequence). The CDR3 spells CASSKTMSQPQHF. CDR3 DNA sequence: TGTGCCAGTAGTAAGACAATGAGCCAGCCCCAGCATTTT.

The genes are TRBV7-2 and TRBJ2-2; tentative D call: TRBD2 (6 bases). Germline V CDR1 and CDR2: SGHTA, FQGNSA. This CDR3 contains 14 residues. Trimming left V 5 bases short and J 6 bases short, with 13 bases between. This CDR3 reads CASSPLGGAGELFF. DNA of the CDR3: TGTGCCAGCAGCCCTCTGGGCGGGGCCGGGGAGCTGTTTTTT.

This chain joins TRBV5-4 and TRBJ1-1, with D perhaps TRBD1 (6 bases). V lost 0 bases and J lost 2, with 14 bases in between. There are 16 residues in the CDR3. The germline CDR1 and CDR2 sequences are SGHNT and YYREEE (reference sequence). CDR3 amino acids: CASSLGKGVINTEAFF. CDR3 sequence (DNA): TGTGCCAGCAGCTTGGGAAAGGGGGTGATAAACACTGAAGCTTTCTTT.

This sequence joins TRBV18 and TRBJ2-1, with a possible D match to TRBD1 (5 bases). CDR3 length: 15 residues. V was trimmed by 4 bases and J by 4 bases, leaving 14 bases between them. Germline V gene data show CDR1 as KGHSH and CDR2 as LQKENI. The CDR3 loop is CASSHQGVGYNEQFF. The CDR3, as DNA: TGTGCCAGCTCACACCAGGGCGTTGGGTACAATGAGCAGTTCTTC.

The J gene is TRBJ2-6, the V gene TRBV18; TRBD2 is a possible D gene (5 bases). There are 15 residues in the CDR3. Germline V gene data show CDR1 as KGHSH and CDR2 as LQKENI. The ends were cut back, 5 bases at V and 0 bases at J, with 8 bases in the middle. The chain's CDR3 is CASSSGSSGANVLTF. For the CDR3, the DNA is TGTGCCAGCTCATCGGGGTCCTCTGGGGCCAACGTCCTGACTTTC.

This chain links TRBV7-8 with TRBJ2-2; no clear D. The CDR3 runs to 13 residues. Germline loops: CDR1 SGHVS, CDR2 FQNEAQ. The V end was cut by 3 bases, the J end by 2 bases, with 4 bases between. The chain's CDR3 is CASSFLNTGELFF. DNA for the CDR3: TGTGCCAGCAGCTTCTTAAACACCGGGGAGCTGTTTTTT.

This clone was seen just once. This sequence joins TRBV6-1 and TRBJ2-4; the match to TRBD2 covers 9 bases. This CDR3 contains 13 residues. Trimming at V came to 5 bases and at J to 7 bases, leaving 3 bases not matched to a gene. Germline CDR1 MNHNS, CDR2 SASEGT. CDR3 DNA: TGTGCCAGCAGTTCCGGACTAGCGAACATTCAGTACTTC. Its translation: CASSSGLANIQYF.

In the case of this clone: Within the sample, other DNA sequences also encode this same CDR3. This chain links TRBV30 with TRBJ2-5; possible D gene TRBD2, 5 bases. Germline CDR1 and CDR2: GTSNPN and SVGIG (reference sequence). The CDR3 length is 11 residues. V shed 3 bases and J shed 3 bases, with 5 bases lying between them. The CDR3 loop reads CAWRGEETQYF. The CDR3 DNA is TGTGCCTGGAGGGGAGAAGAGACCCAGTACTTC.

The chain recombines TRBV7-2 with TRBJ2-2; D may match TRBD1 or TRBD2 (5 bases each). The CDR3 sequence is 16 residues long. The V gene's germline CDR1 is SGHTA and CDR2 FQGNSA. Trimming shortened V by 2 bases and J by 2 bases, and 12 bases separated the two germline ends. The DNA for the CDR3 is TGTGCCAGCAGCTTACACTCGAGGGGTAACACCGGGGAGCTGTTTTTT. Its protein product is CASSLHSRGNTGELFF. The full variable domain, completed using reference TRBV7-2 and TRBJ2-2, is GAGVSQSPSNKVTEKGKDVELRCDPISGHTALYWYRQSLGQGLEFLIYFQGNSAPDKSGLPSDRFSAERTGGSVSTLTIQRTQQEDSAVYLCASSLHSRGNTGELFFGEGSRLTVL.

The genes are TRBV27 and TRBJ2-3; D may be TRBD2 (7 bases). CDR1 and CDR2 (germline): MNHEY, SMNVEV (reference sequence). This CDR3 is 17 amino acids long. V was trimmed by 8 bases and J by 4 bases, leaving 25 bases between them. The CDR3 is CASSRGRRGLFADTQYF. For the CDR3, the DNA is TGTGCCAGCTCCCGGGGTAGGCGGGGGCTGTTCGCAGATACGCAGTATTTT.

Here the CDR3 reads CASNSGGTQYF. In DNA form, the CDR3 reads TGTGCCAGCAACTCGGGGGGTACGCAGTATTTT. V and J are TRBV5-6 and TRBJ2-3; TRBD2 agrees at 7 bases. CDR1 SGHDT and CDR2 YYEEEE come from the germline V gene. J was trimmed by 8 bases and V by 6 bases; bases with no gene match: 3. The CDR3 loop spans 11 amino acids.

This clone was detected once. Different DNA sequences within this sample yield the same CDR3. The chain couples TRBV5-4 to TRBJ2-3, with 10 bases fitting TRBD2. This CDR3 has 15 amino acids. The V gene end was trimmed by 2 bases and the J gene end by 4 bases; junction bases not matched to a gene: 4. Germline assignment: CDR1 SGHNT and CDR2 YYREEE (reference sequence). The CDR3 sequence: CASSLAGGRADTQYF. CDR3 bases: TGTGCCAGCAGCTTAGCGGGGGGGCGCGCAGATACGCAGTATTTT.